The 30 T cell receptor beta chains below were found in one sample sequenced in a study of beta chain features in type 1 diabetes. Since all of the isolated RNA was reverse transcribed, expressed TCRB transcripts were what got sequenced. TCRdb keeps only in-frame clones here, not all; method: immunoSEQ multiplex PCR. The data contain tens of thousands of clones, around a third of them seen just once; the ten biggest clones take up 0.4% to 0.55%. Input material: stem cell memory CD4+ T cells from blood. The receptors were sampled from a woman aged 18 to 35 in good health.

There are a few counts of this clone. V usage is TRBV9 and J usage is TRBJ1-6; D is possibly TRBD1 (6 bases). This CDR3 comprises 15 residues. The ends were cut back, 1 base at V and 4 bases at J, with 9 bases in the middle. Germline CDR1 SGDLS, CDR2 YYNGEE. CDR3 sequence: CASSVRGQYNSPLHF. In DNA form, the CDR3 reads TGTGCCAGCAGCGTACGTGGACAGTATAATTCACCCCTCCACTTT.

This clone has a handful of counts. This rearrangement joins TRBV5-1 to TRBJ2-1; no clear D. Trimming pared 1 base from V and 7 bases from J, leaving 9 bases between. The CDR3 is 13 amino acids. The germline CDR1 and CDR2 sequences are SGHRS and YFSETQ. This CDR3 is CASSLRRENEQFF. CDR3 nucleotide sequence: TGCGCCAGCAGCTTGCGTCGAGAGAATGAGCAGTTCTTC.

V is TRBV9 and J is TRBJ2-5; 8 bases map to TRBD2. The germline CDR1 and CDR2 sequences are SGDLS and YYNGEE. With 3 bases clipped from V and 1 base from J, the junction kept 5 bases outside the gene matches. This CDR3 contains 15 residues. The CDR3 coding sequence is TGTGCCAGCAGCGCGCCTCGGGGGGGCCAAGAGACCCAGTACTTC. Encoded protein: CASSAPRGGQETQYF.

V usage is TRBV6-9 and J usage is TRBJ2-3; maybe TRBD2 (6 bases). The V gene's germline CDR1 is MNHGY and CDR2 SVAAGI. V was shortened by 4 bases and J by 9 bases, with 17 bases between the two germline ends. This CDR3 spans 14 amino acids. This CDR3 reads CASSWGVCLKTQYF. In nucleotides, the CDR3 is TGTGCCAGCAGTTGGGGGGTCTGCCTTAAAACGCAGTATTTT.

The chain links TRBV2 to TRBJ1-1; no reliable D call. The germline V gene encodes CDR1 SNHLY and CDR2 FYNNEI. The ends were cut back, 10 bases at V and 0 bases at J, with 12 bases in the middle. This CDR3 comprises 13 residues. The CDR3 coding sequence is TGTGCCATTCGAGTCATTTTGAACACTGAAGCTTTCTTT. Translation: CAIRVILNTEAFF.

The chain employs TRBV18 and TRBJ2-6; no reliable D call. CDR1 and CDR2 from the germline V gene are KGHSH and LQKENI. This CDR3 is 15 amino acids long. V was trimmed by 2 bases and J by 3 bases, leaving 8 bases between them. For the CDR3, the DNA is TGTGCCAGCTCACCAGAAGCTTTTGGGGCCAACGTCCTGACTTTC. Translated: CASSPEAFGANVLTF.

This clone appeared once. The rearrangement links TRBV5-1 to TRBJ2-1; 9 bases line up with TRBD1. Germline CDR1 is SGHRS and CDR2 is YFSETQ. This CDR3 region has 15 residues. Germline trimming cut 4 bases from V and 5 bases from J; bases unmatched to any gene: 7. The CDR3: CASSPGQGAHNEQFF. In nucleotides, the CDR3 is TGCGCCAGCAGCCCGGGACAGGGTGCCCACAATGAGCAGTTCTTC. The full variable domain, with the rest looked up from reference TRBV5-1 and TRBJ2-1, is KAGVTQTPRYLIKTRGQQVTLSCSPISGHRSVSWYQQTPGQGLQFLFEYFSETQRNKGNFPGRFSGRQFSNSRSEMNVSTLELGDSALYLCASSPGQGAHNEQFFGPGTRLTVL.

This clone was observed a handful of times. J is TRBJ2-5 and V is TRBV18, with 7 bases fitting TRBD1. The CDR3 extends over 15 amino acids. After removal of 6 bases from V and 1 base from J, the junction contained 8 bases not matched to a gene. Looked up from germline, CDR1 is KGHSH and CDR2 is LQKENI. CDR3 sequence: CASSPRQGVQETQYF. The CDR3 DNA is TGTGCCAGCTCCCCCCGACAGGGTGTCCAAGAGACCCAGTACTTC.

This clone was recorded once. The chain links TRBV5-6 to TRBJ1-5, with D hard to call. CDR1 is SGHDT, CDR2 YYEEEE, per germline. V lost 1 base to trimming and J lost 2 bases, with 13 bases between them. The CDR3 covers 16 residues. The CDR3 bases are TGTGCCAGCAGCTTGCAACAGCCCCTACGCAATCAGCCCCAGCATTTT. It specifies CASSLQQPLRNQPQHF.

Only a few counts were recorded for this clone. The chain is built from TRBV5-1 and TRBJ1-5; no definite D call. Per germline, CDR1 SGHRS and CDR2 YFSETQ. This CDR3 is 13 amino acids long. Trimming pared 0 bases from V and 3 bases from J, leaving 4 bases between. CDR3 protein: CASSLGDNQPQHF. For the CDR3, the DNA is TGCGCCAGCAGCTTGGGCGACAATCAGCCCCAGCATTTT.

This clone was seen a few times. The chain is built from TRBV4-1 and TRBJ2-1, with unresolved D. CDR1 MGHRA and CDR2 YSYEKL come from the germline V gene. V shed 4 bases and J shed 6 bases, with 19 bases lying between them. This CDR3 comprises 16 residues. The CDR3 sequence is CASSPRGLRSPNEQFF. The CDR3 nucleotides read TGCGCCAGCAGCCCTCGCGGCTTACGGTCCCCCAATGAGCAGTTCTTC.

This clone has just a few counts. V is TRBV29-1 and J is TRBJ2-3, with 9 bases identical to TRBD2. The CDR3 loop spans 12 amino acids. V shed 6 bases and J 4 bases; nucleotides not matched to a gene: 2. Germline V gives CDR1 SQVTM, CDR2 ANQGSEA. CDR3 amino acids: CSVRTSADTQYF. CDR3 DNA sequence: TGCAGCGTCCGGACTAGCGCAGATACGCAGTATTTT.

V and J are TRBV18 and TRBJ1-6; D ambiguous. The CDR3 spans 14 residues. V dropped 1 base and J dropped 14 bases, with 15 bases sitting between them. Germline V gene lookup returns CDR1 KGHSH and CDR2 LQKENI. The DNA for the CDR3 is TGTGCCAGCTCACCACTTACAGTCAGGAAGTCCCTCCACTTT. Its translation: CASSPLTVRKSLHF.

Concerning this clone itself: At one end the junction does not follow the germline gene, possibly because of a read error. CDR3 protein: CANSQDRLAVNSEQYF. The CDR3 DNA sequence: TGCGCCAACAGCCAAGATAGATTAGCGGTTAATAGCGAGCAGTACTTC. The chain combines TRBV4-1 with TRBJ2-7, with a possible D match to TRBD2 (6 bases). CDR3 length equals 16 residues. Germline lookup yields CDR1 MGHRA and CDR2 YSYEKL.

Only a few counts were recorded for this clone. V gene TRBV15 combines with J gene TRBJ1-2; D ambiguous. Germline V CDR1 and CDR2: LNHNV, YYDKDF (reference sequence). Trimming left V 0 bases short and J 4 bases short, with 9 bases between. The CDR3 covers 14 residues. CDR3 DNA: TGTGCCACCAGCAGAGATCGGCAGGCCTATGGCTACACCTTC. This encodes CATSRDRQAYGYTF.

This clone has only one observation. In DNA form, the CDR3 reads TGTGCCAGCAGCTTAAGGGAGGGTAGAACTGGCTACACCTTC. Protein sequence: CASSLREGRTGYTF. This chain links TRBV11-2 with TRBJ1-2; D uncertain. Trimming stripped 2 bases from V and 7 bases from J, with 14 bases between. The CDR3 covers 14 residues. The germline V gene encodes CDR1 SGHAT and CDR2 FQNNGV.

This clone was recorded a few times. V and J are TRBV30 and TRBJ1-1; D uncertain. CDR3 length: 12 amino acids. Trimming took off 5 bases at V and 4 bases at J, with 11 bases between the two ends. CDR1 GTSNPN and CDR2 SVGIG come from the germline V gene (reference sequence). The CDR3 sequence is CAWGGGGTEAFF. CDR3 coding DNA: TGTGCCTGGGGCGGAGGTGGCACTGAAGCTTTCTTT.

The chain has TRBV11-3 and TRBJ2-1; 7 positions agree with TRBD2. The CDR3 consists of 15 residues. The trim removed 2 bases at V and 2 bases at J, leaving 3 bases unmatched. Per germline, CDR1 SGHNT and CDR2 YENEEA. CDR3 loop: CASSLRGDPYNEQFF. As DNA, the CDR3 is TGTGCCAGCAGCTTACGGGGGGACCCCTACAATGAGCAGTTCTTC.

J is TRBJ2-5 and V is TRBV2; 9 nucleotides agree with TRBD1. J was trimmed by 5 bases and V by 8 bases; bases with no gene match: 12. The CDR3 length is 15 residues. Germline V CDR1 and CDR2: SNHLY, FYNNEI. The CDR3 DNA is TGTGCCAGCTGCGCAGAGACAGGGGGATCGGAGACCCAGTACTTC. It codes for CASCAETGGSETQYF.

In its sample, this clone was seen a few times. This chain links TRBV11-2 with TRBJ2-1; D is perhaps TRBD2 (6 bases). CDR3 size: 14 residues. Trimming shortened V by 1 base and J by 11 bases, and 15 bases separated the two germline ends. Germline V gives CDR1 SGHAT, CDR2 FQNNGV. This CDR3 is CASSLAEGYSQQFF. In nucleotides, the CDR3 is TGTGCCAGCAGCTTAGCGGAGGGCTACTCTCAGCAGTTCTTC.

This clone has more than one count but fewer than ten. V and J are TRBV2 and TRBJ1-2; 7 bases are shared with TRBD1. V was clipped by 5 bases and J by 8 bases; unmatched bases: 5. In germline, CDR1 is SNHLY, CDR2 FYNNEI. This CDR3 is built from 12 residues. The CDR3 DNA sequence: TGTGCCAGCAGTACAGGGGAAGGAGGCTACACCTTC. Its protein product is CASSTGEGGYTF.

V usage is TRBV2 and J usage is TRBJ1-6, with TRBD1 matching over 7 bases. The germline CDR1 and CDR2 sequences are SNHLY and FYNNEI. With 6 bases clipped from V and 7 bases from J, the junction kept 3 bases outside the gene matches. CDR3 length: 13 amino acids. As DNA, the CDR3 is TGTGCCAGCAGGGGACAGTCGAATTCACCCCTCCACTTT. Translating gives CASRGQSNSPLHF.

This chain links TRBV5-1 with TRBJ2-1; 11 nucleotides agree with TRBD2. Trimming cost V 2 bases and J 7 bases; bases outside gene matches: 5. Germline V CDR1 and CDR2: SGHRS, YFSETQ. CDR3 length: 15 residues. CDR3 region: CASSFTSGSLNEQFF. Here the CDR3 DNA reads TGCGCCAGCAGCTTCACTAGCGGGAGTTTAAATGAGCAGTTCTTC.

The V gene is TRBV7-9, the J gene TRBJ1-1, with 10 nucleotides matching TRBD1. CDR3 length: 15 amino acids. Germline-derived CDR1 and CDR2 are SEHNR and FQNEAQ (reference sequence). The ends lost 6 bases at V and 4 bases at J; junction bases unmatched: 8. The CDR3 nucleotides read TGTGCCAGCAGTTATTACCGGGACAGGGGCACTGAAGCTTTCTTT. Encoded protein: CASSYYRDRGTEAFF.

This sequence joins TRBV6-1 and TRBJ2-6, with D possibly matching TRBD2 (5 bases). Trimming pared 4 bases from V and 3 bases from J, leaving 10 bases between. CDR1 and CDR2 from the germline V gene are MNHNS and SASEGT. This CDR3 comprises 15 residues. CDR3: CASSAHGVGANVLTF. DNA of the CDR3: TGTGCCAGCAGTGCCCACGGGGTTGGGGCCAACGTCCTGACTTTC.

The table lists this clone with a few counts. V gene TRBV2 combines with J gene TRBJ1-2, with D unclear. The CDR3 runs 13 residues. Germline loops: CDR1 SNHLY, CDR2 FYNNEI. Trimming pared 8 bases from V and 4 bases from J, leaving 14 bases between. DNA for the CDR3: TGTGCCAGCGGAAACCCCAACAGCTATGGCTACACCTTC. It codes for CASGNPNSYGYTF.

V and J are TRBV2 and TRBJ2-1, with TRBD2 matching 10 bases. With 6 bases clipped from V and 4 bases from J, the junction kept 6 bases outside the gene matches. CDR3 length: 15 residues. Germline V lookup: CDR1 SNHLY, CDR2 FYNNEI. The CDR3 DNA sequence: TGTGCCAGCAGGTTGGGACTAGCGAAATACAATGAGCAGTTCTTC. Its translation: CASRLGLAKYNEQFF.

CDR3 amino acids: CASSSYRGRSTGELFF. The CDR3 nucleotides are TGTGCCAGCAGCTCATACAGGGGTCGGAGCACCGGGGAGCTGTTTTTT. This chain uses TRBV7-9 with TRBJ2-2, with TRBD1 matching 7 bases. CDR3 length equals 16 residues. Germline V gives CDR1 SEHNR, CDR2 FQNEAQ (reference sequence). Trimming took 4 bases from V and 4 from J; bases not matched to a gene: 9.

The chain recombines TRBV5-1 with TRBJ2-1; 9 positions match TRBD1. The CDR3 is 13 residues long. CDR1 and CDR2 (germline): SGHRS, YFSETQ. V trimming: 6 bases; J trimming: 6 bases; junction bases outside the gene matches: 4. CDR3 sequence: CASTGQGRNEQFF. CDR3 DNA: TGCGCCAGCACGGGACAGGGCCGCAATGAGCAGTTCTTC. Full variable domain (outside the CDR3, taken from reference TRBV5-1 and TRBJ2-1): KAGVTQTPRYLIKTRGQQVTLSCSPISGHRSVSWYQQTPGQGLQFLFEYFSETQRNKGNFPGRFSGRQFSNSRSEMNVSTLELGDSALYLCASTGQGRNEQFFGPGTRLTVL.

The gene calls are TRBV19 and TRBJ1-1, with unresolved D. Looked up from germline, CDR1 is LNHDA and CDR2 is SQIVND (reference sequence). Trimming took 5 bases from V and 1 from J, leaving 11 bases between them. The CDR3 totals 14 residues. CDR3 DNA sequence: TGTGCCAGTAGTGTTGACACCAGGAACACTGAAGCTTTCTTT. This gives the protein CASSVDTRNTEAFF. The full variable domain, with the rest looked up from reference TRBV19 and TRBJ1-1, is DGGITQSPKYLFRKEGQNVTLSCEQNLNHDAMYWYRQDPGQGLRLIYYSQIVNDFQKGDIAEGYSVSREKKESFPLTVTSAQKNPTAFYLCASSVDTRNTEAFFGQGTRLTVV.